This T cell receptor (beta chain) comes out of a study of vaccination and CD4 T cells after COVID-19. In the study overall: Four females and six males made up the convalescents, two of whom were Hispanic. Post-vaccination specimens were collected at a median of approximately 72 days following dose two (range 14 to 241). Broader study findings: It was observed that, in convalescent patients, a median around 88% of reactive clones arose only post-vaccination.

Concerning this clonotype: Its matching antigen is unknown.

CD4+ T cells that had been cultured provided DNA sequenced with the Oncomine TCR Beta short-read assay. MiXCR, run by TCRdb on the PCR reads, gives a single entry per CDR3 protein. Among over 14,000 distinct CDR3 sequences listed, roughly 75% were seen once. Treatment specified: roughly 10-day PBMC culture with coronavirus spike peptide pools or control peptides (ViraFEST assay). After being plated at under 2.5 million per well, PBMCs were cultured with about 10 IU/ml IL-2 and 10 ug/ml peptide pools. This clonotype was sampled from a human donor who had recovered from COVID-19. The sample was CD4+ T cells from blood, cultured in vitro.

This CDR3 is CASSFTGTGYTNYGYTF. For the CDR3, the DNA is TGTGCCAGCAGCTTCACCGGGACAGGCTATACTAACTATGGCTACACCTTC. The chain recombines TRBV7-2 with TRBJ1-2; 8 bases map to TRBD1. Trimming took 3 bases from V and 0 from J; bases not matched to a gene: 9. The CDR3 consists of 17 residues. Germline V lookup: CDR1 SGHTA, CDR2 FQGNSA.